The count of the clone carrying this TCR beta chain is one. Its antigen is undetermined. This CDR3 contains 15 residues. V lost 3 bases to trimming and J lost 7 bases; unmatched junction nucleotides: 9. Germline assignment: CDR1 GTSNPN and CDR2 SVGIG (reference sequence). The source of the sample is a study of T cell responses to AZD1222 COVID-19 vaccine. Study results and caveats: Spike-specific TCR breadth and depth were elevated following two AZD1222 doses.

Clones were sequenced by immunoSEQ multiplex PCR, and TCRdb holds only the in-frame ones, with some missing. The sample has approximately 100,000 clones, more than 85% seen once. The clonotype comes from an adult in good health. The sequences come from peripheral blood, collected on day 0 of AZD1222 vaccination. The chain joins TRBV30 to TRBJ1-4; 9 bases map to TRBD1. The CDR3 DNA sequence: TGTGCCTGGAGACAACAGGGGGCGCAGGGTGAAAAACTGTTTTTT. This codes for CAWRQQGAQGEKLFF.